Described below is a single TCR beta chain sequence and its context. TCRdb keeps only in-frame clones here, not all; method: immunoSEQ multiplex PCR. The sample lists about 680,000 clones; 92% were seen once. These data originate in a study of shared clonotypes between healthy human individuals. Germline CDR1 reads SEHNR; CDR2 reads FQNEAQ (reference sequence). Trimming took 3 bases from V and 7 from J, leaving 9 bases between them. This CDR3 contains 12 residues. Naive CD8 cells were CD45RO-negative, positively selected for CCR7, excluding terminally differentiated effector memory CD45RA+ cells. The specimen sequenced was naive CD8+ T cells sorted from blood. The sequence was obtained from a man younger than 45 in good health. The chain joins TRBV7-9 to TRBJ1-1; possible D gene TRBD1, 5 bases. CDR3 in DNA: TGTGCCAGCAGCTTCCAGGGTCGTGAAGCTTTCTTT. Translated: CASSFQGREAFF.